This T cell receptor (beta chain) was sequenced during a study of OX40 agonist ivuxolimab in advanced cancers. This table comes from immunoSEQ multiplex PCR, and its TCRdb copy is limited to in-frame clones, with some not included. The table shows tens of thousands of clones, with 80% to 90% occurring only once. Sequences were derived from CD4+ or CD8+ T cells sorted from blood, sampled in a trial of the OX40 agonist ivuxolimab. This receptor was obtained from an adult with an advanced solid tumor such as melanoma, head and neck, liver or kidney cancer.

The CDR3 region has the DNA TGTGCCAGTAAATCCGGGGGAGATGAAAAACTGTTTTTT. Protein product: CASKSGGDEKLFF. The J gene is TRBJ1-4, the V gene TRBV19; TRBD1 might be the D (5 bases). V was trimmed by 7 bases and J by 6 bases, leaving 12 bases between them. This CDR3 contains 13 residues. In germline, CDR1 is LNHDA, CDR2 SQIVND (reference sequence).